The 30 T cell receptor beta chains in this list originate from one sample, sequenced in a study of cytotoxic CD8 clonotypes in ibrutinib-treated CLL (dated by TCRdb to the early 2020s). The time point label, read with the paper, signifies: roughly 12 months on ibrutinib. The library was obtained by the immunoSEQ multiplex PCR assay. Entries here come from immuneACCESS through TCRdb and include only in-frame sequences with V and J called. Some clones fail to appear in such tables; in the studies checked, an unresolved V gene covers under half of the shortfall, and the cause of the remainder is unknown. For this sample the table gives some 200,000 clones, of which more than 70% were detected only once. The ten biggest clones cover about an eighth of the sample. Material: PBMCs, obtained after 12 months of ibrutinib treatment. Receptors were obtained from a human donor with chronic lymphocytic leukemia.

The genes are TRBV14 and TRBJ1-1, with 8 bases that match TRBD1. Germline V CDR1 and CDR2: SGHDN, FVKESK. The CDR3 contains 16 residues. Trimming took 4 bases from V and 11 from J; bases not matched to a gene: 18. CDR3 sequence reads: CASSPDRGYLPRRAFF. The CDR3, as DNA: TGTGCCAGCAGCCCCGACAGGGGCTATCTTCCAAGAAGGGCTTTCTTT.

DNA of the CDR3: TGTGCCAGCAGTGAAAGTCACGCCTACGAGCAGTACTTC. Translation gives CASSESHAYEQYF. This sequence joins TRBV2 and TRBJ2-7, with unresolved D. Per the germline V gene, CDR1 is SNHLY and CDR2 is FYNNEI. There are 13 residues in the CDR3. Trimming removed 2 bases at V and 2 bases at J, with 7 bases between.

CDR3 in amino acids: CASSEEGQAYGYTF. The CDR3 DNA reads TGTGCCAGCAGTGAAGAGGGACAGGCATATGGCTACACCTTC. The chain joins TRBV6-1 to TRBJ1-2, with 8 bases that match TRBD1. The germline V gene encodes CDR1 MNHNS and CDR2 SASEGT. V was clipped by 1 base and J by 5 bases; unmatched bases: 3. The CDR3 runs 14 residues.

This chain uses TRBV10-3 with TRBJ2-7; no firm D call. The V gene lost 6 bases and the J gene lost 4 bases, with 7 bases spanning the gap. The germline gives CDR1 ENHRY, CDR2 SYGVKD. The CDR3 length is 11 residues. The CDR3 protein is CAIRQSYEQYF. CDR3 sequence (DNA): TGTGCCATCAGACAGAGTTACGAGCAGTACTTC.

With regard to this clone: The same CDR3 arises from other DNA sequences in this sample as well. The chain employs TRBV5-6 and TRBJ2-5; the D is unclear. Germline loops: CDR1 SGHDT, CDR2 YYEEEE. The ends were cut back, 2 bases at V and 5 bases at J, with 4 bases in the middle. The CDR3 is 11 residues long. The CDR3 nucleotides read TGTGCCAGCAGCTTTGGGGAGACCCAGTACTTC. Residues: CASSFGETQYF.

The chain recombines TRBV7-9 with TRBJ2-3; no reliable D call. Per germline, CDR1 SEHNR and CDR2 FQNEAQ (reference sequence). The CDR3 is 14 amino acids. V was cut by 1 base and J by 10 bases, with 15 bases left in between. The CDR3 loop reads CASSLVVGLVSQYF. The DNA for the CDR3 is TGTGCCAGCAGCTTAGTGGTTGGTCTGGTTTCGCAGTATTTT.

The rearrangement links TRBV15 to TRBJ2-1, with 11 nucleotides matching TRBD1. Germline CDR1 and CDR2: LNHNV and YYDKDF (reference sequence). The CDR3 has 15 residues. The trim removed 4 bases at V and 6 bases at J, leaving 5 bases unmatched. CDR3 in amino acids: CATSKGQGESNEQFF. The CDR3, as DNA: TGTGCCACCAGCAAGGGACAGGGGGAATCCAATGAGCAGTTCTTC.

This chain joins TRBV25-1 and TRBJ2-1, with D perhaps matching TRBD2 (6 bases). Germline CDR1 and CDR2: MGHDK and SYGVNS. The CDR3 length is 14 residues. Trimming took off 5 bases at V and 0 bases at J, with 8 bases between the two ends. The DNA of the CDR3 is TGTGCCAGCAGTACGGGGGTCTCCTACAATGAGCAGTTCTTC. Translated, it gives CASSTGVSYNEQFF.

On this clone itself: Other DNA variants within this sample encode the same CDR3. The chain joins TRBV5-1 to TRBJ1-1; 10 bases fit TRBD1. V dropped 7 bases and J dropped 1; count of bases not matched to a gene: 1. This CDR3 contains 13 residues. Per germline, CDR1 SGHRS and CDR2 YFSETQ. The CDR3 DNA follows: TGCGCCAGCGGGACAGGGGCGAACACTGAAGCTTTCTTT. This gives the protein CASGTGANTEAFF.

The V and J genes are TRBV7-2 and TRBJ2-3; 14 nucleotides align to TRBD2. The CDR3 has 17 residues. Germline trimming cut 4 bases from V and 8 bases from J; bases unmatched to any gene: 11. Germline V gene lookup returns CDR1 SGHTA and CDR2 FQGNSA. CDR3 DNA: TGTGCCAGCAGCTCCCGAGGACTAGCGGGGGGTTGGGGTACGCAGTATTTT. Translation: CASSSRGLAGGWGTQYF.

The chain couples TRBV6-4 to TRBJ1-1; D ambiguous. The CDR3 sequence is 13 residues long. Germline assignment: CDR1 MRHNA and CDR2 SNTAGT. Trimming removed 5 bases from V and 4 bases from J, with 11 bases in between. Here the CDR3 DNA reads TGTGCCAGCAGTCAGACGACGGGCACTGAAGCTTTCTTT. Translated, it gives CASSQTTGTEAFF.

This chain uses TRBV5-8 with TRBJ1-4; D is possibly TRBD1 (5 bases). Germline loops: CDR1 SGHTS, CDR2 YDEGEE. The CDR3 runs to 15 residues. With 4 bases removed from V and 4 bases from J, the gap between germline ends came to 14 bases. The CDR3 nucleotides read TGTGCCAGCAGCACGGAGGGACGGGATAATGAAAAACTGTTTTTT. Translation gives CASSTEGRDNEKLFF.

The chain is built from TRBV5-4 and TRBJ2-1, with 8 bases fitting TRBD2. The junction had 6 bases not matched to a gene; V was cut back by 0 bases and J by 4 bases. The CDR3 spans 16 residues. Germline CDR1 reads SGHNT; CDR2 reads YYREEE (reference sequence). CDR3 region: CASSLDPAGEYNEQFF. The CDR3 nucleotides read TGTGCCAGCAGCTTGGATCCAGCGGGAGAGTACAATGAGCAGTTCTTC. Full variable domain (missing parts from reference TRBV5-4 and TRBJ2-1): ETGVTQSPTHLIKTRGQQVTLRCSSQSGHNTVSWYQQALGQGPQFIFQYYREEENGRGNFPPRFSGLQFPNYSSELNVNALELDDSALYLCASSLDPAGEYNEQFFGPGTRLTVL.

This chain connects TRBV5-1 to TRBJ1-2; D is ambiguous. The CDR3 is 15 amino acids. Germline CDR1 is SGHRS and CDR2 is YFSETQ. The V and J ends lost 0 bases and 2 bases respectively, with 11 bases between them. The DNA of the CDR3 is TGCGCCAGCAGCTTGGTTCCGGGATCGAACTATGGCTACACCTTC. Translation: CASSLVPGSNYGYTF.

The chain combines TRBV5-6 with TRBJ2-5; 7 bases align to TRBD2. Trimming cost V 2 bases and J 4 bases; bases outside gene matches: 5. CDR3 size: 14 residues. Germline V lookup: CDR1 SGHDT, CDR2 YYEEEE. The CDR3 protein is CASSFGGSGETQYF. CDR3 sequence (DNA): TGTGCCAGCAGCTTCGGGGGGTCGGGAGAGACCCAGTACTTC. Drawing the rest from reference TRBV5-6 and TRBJ2-5, the complete variable domain is DAGVTQSPTHLIKTRGQQVTLRCSPKSGHDTVSWYQQALGQGPQFIFQYYEEEERQRGNFPDRFSGHQFPNYSSELNVNALLLGDSALYLCASSFGGSGETQYFGPGTRLLVL.

The chain carries TRBV27 and TRBJ1-3, with a weak D call TRBD1 (5 bases). There are 15 residues in the CDR3. V lost 3 bases and J lost 4, with 13 bases in between. CDR1 is MNHEY and CDR2 is SMNVEV in the germline V gene (reference sequence). The CDR3 nucleotides read TGTGCCAGCAGTTTTCGAGGGGTTGGGGGAAACACCATATATTTT. Protein sequence: CASSFRGVGGNTIYF.

This CDR3 reads CAISGGHTNTEAFF. The CDR3 DNA reads TGTGCCATCAGTGGAGGGCACACCAACACTGAAGCTTTCTTT. V is TRBV10-3 and J is TRBJ1-1, with unresolved D. This CDR3 is 14 amino acids long. Looked up from germline, CDR1 is ENHRY and CDR2 is SYGVKD. Between the trimmed V and J ends, which lost 4 bases and 2 bases, there was a span of 11 bases.

This clone was seen a few times. This chain connects TRBV6-1 to TRBJ2-1; 10 nucleotides align to TRBD1. Germline V gives CDR1 MNHNS, CDR2 SASEGT. Unmatched junction bases numbered 10, after V lost 6 bases and J lost 11 bases. CDR3 length: 14 amino acids. Here the CDR3 DNA reads TGTGCCAGCAGGGGACAGGGGATGAGGCCCAAGCAGTTCTTC. Residues: CASRGQGMRPKQFF.

This clone was seen a handful of times. The rearrangement links TRBV10-3 to TRBJ2-1, with D perhaps matching TRBD1 or TRBD2 (6 bases each). This CDR3 has 13 amino acids. Between the trimmed V and J ends, which lost 7 bases and 8 bases, there was a span of 15 bases. In germline, CDR1 is ENHRY, CDR2 SYGVKD. Written as DNA, the CDR3 is TGTGCCATCAAGGGGGGCGCCCGGGATGAGCAGTTCTTC. Its protein is CAIKGGARDEQFF.

The chain uses TRBV4-1 and TRBJ2-5; maybe TRBD2 (5 bases). Trimming took off 4 bases at V and 5 bases at J, with 23 bases between the two ends. The CDR3 is 17 amino acids. Per the germline V gene, CDR1 is MGHRA and CDR2 is YSYEKL. In DNA form, the CDR3 reads TGCGCCAGCAGCCTAGGCTTCCCGGACTTAGGCGGGGAGACCCAGTACTTC. It specifies CASSLGFPDLGGETQYF.

In this sample, this clone turned up once. The chain uses TRBV5-4 and TRBJ2-6; D ambiguous. Per the germline V gene, CDR1 is SGHNT and CDR2 is YYREEE (reference sequence). This CDR3 spans 16 amino acids. The ends were cut back, 0 bases at V and 2 bases at J, with 9 bases in the middle. The CDR3, as DNA: TGTGCCAGCAGCTTGGGAGGATTTACTGGGGCCAACGTCCTGACTTTC. Translated, it gives CASSLGGFTGANVLTF.

The DNA of the CDR3 is TGCAGCGTTGAAGGGGGATCCTACTCTGGAAACACCATATATTTT. Its translation: CSVEGGSYSGNTIYF. The chain couples TRBV29-1 to TRBJ1-3; unclear D gene. This CDR3 region has 15 residues. Germline loops: CDR1 SQVTM, CDR2 ANQGSEA. V lost 1 base, J lost 0 bases, and 10 bases lay in between.

The chain is built from TRBV2 and TRBJ1-1; possibly TRBD1 for D (6 bases). The CDR3 extends over 13 amino acids. Germline loops: CDR1 SNHLY, CDR2 FYNNEI. V shed 2 bases and J shed 5 bases, with 9 bases lying between them. The DNA of the CDR3 is TGTGCCAGCAGTGAACAGGGGTGGACTGAAGCTTTCTTT. Protein product: CASSEQGWTEAFF.

On this clone: Other DNA sequences from this sample encode an identical CDR3 as well. The J gene is TRBJ1-5, the V gene TRBV19; 7 bases fit TRBD1. Trimming cost V 4 bases and J 6 bases; bases outside gene matches: 3. CDR3 length equals 13 residues. Germline V gene sequence: CDR1 LNHDA, CDR2 SQIVND (reference sequence). The CDR3 nucleotides are TGTGCCAGTAGTACACAGGGGACTCAGCCCCAGCATTTT. This gives the protein CASSTQGTQPQHF.

This rearrangement joins TRBV27 to TRBJ2-3; the match to TRBD2 covers 8 bases. V lost 6 bases and J lost 2; bases outside the gene matches: 4. This CDR3 region has 14 residues. From germline, CDR1 is MNHEY and CDR2 SMNVEV (reference sequence). CDR3 sequence: CASSLAGHTDTQYF. DNA for the CDR3: TGTGCCAGCAGCTTAGCGGGGCACACAGATACGCAGTATTTT.

This rearrangement joins TRBV28 to TRBJ2-2, with TRBD2 matching 8 bases. The CDR3 contains 15 residues. The V and J ends lost 6 bases and 2 bases, in that order; junction bases with no gene match: 5. Germline CDR1 is MDHEN and CDR2 is SYDVKM. This CDR3 is CASSLSGTNTGELFF. CDR3 in DNA: TGTGCCAGCAGCCTTAGCGGGACAAACACCGGGGAGCTGTTTTTT.

The genes are TRBV10-3 and TRBJ1-3; no reliable D call. Germline V gene lookup returns CDR1 ENHRY and CDR2 SYGVKD. The germline V and J ends were trimmed by 11 bases and 0 bases, with 11 bases remaining between them. There are 13 residues in the CDR3. DNA for the CDR3: TGTGCCTCCTTCGGAGACTCTGGAAACACCATATATTTT. It is translated as CASFGDSGNTIYF.

J is TRBJ1-2 and V is TRBV6-5; no clear D. V lost 0 bases and J lost 2, with 7 bases in between. The CDR3 extends over 14 amino acids. Germline V lookup: CDR1 MNHEY, CDR2 SVGAGI. The CDR3 sequence: CASSYSTGNYGYTF. The CDR3 DNA follows: TGTGCCAGCAGTTACTCGACGGGAAACTATGGCTACACCTTC.

V is TRBV4-1 and J is TRBJ2-7; D gene ambiguous. This CDR3 spans 17 amino acids. Germline V gene lookup returns CDR1 MGHRA and CDR2 YSYEKL. The V end was cut by 1 base, the J end by 3 bases, with 19 bases between. The CDR3 spells CASSQGAKYPTFYEQYF. The DNA for the CDR3 is TGCGCCAGCAGCCAAGGAGCGAAGTACCCTACTTTCTACGAGCAGTACTTC.

The CDR3 loop is CASTADRGNQPQHF. CDR3 bases: TGTGCCAGCACCGCGGACAGGGGCAATCAGCCCCAGCATTTT. The V call is TRBV2, the J call TRBJ1-5; 8 nucleotides agree with TRBD1. CDR1 is SNHLY and CDR2 is FYNNEI in the germline V gene. The J segment lost 2 bases and the V segment lost 7 bases, leaving 4 bases of the junction unmatched. This CDR3 has 14 residues.